This entry concerns a single T cell receptor (beta chain). The data were taken from a study of CD8 T cells in Susac syndrome. The RNA input was about 0.45 to 1 ug, and it was reverse transcribed with random hexamers. An immunoSEQ multiplex PCR amplified TCR beta CDR3 over 54 Vbeta and 13 Jbeta. MiXCR, applied by TCRdb to the immunoSEQ multiplex PCR reads, yields one record per CDR3 protein. Of approximately 80,000 distinct CDR3 sequences in the sample, 75% to 95% were seen once. V lost 6 bases and J lost 6; bases outside the gene matches: 6. This CDR3 is built from 13 residues. The receptor was isolated from a human donor with multiple sclerosis. The chain carries TRBV12-3 or TRBV12-4 and TRBJ1-2, with 8 bases identical to TRBD1. The sequencing sample was made of CD8+ T cells from PBMCs. CDR3 region: CASRNRGFDGYTF. CDR3 coding DNA: TGTGCCAGCAGGAACAGGGGGTTCGATGGCTACACCTTC.